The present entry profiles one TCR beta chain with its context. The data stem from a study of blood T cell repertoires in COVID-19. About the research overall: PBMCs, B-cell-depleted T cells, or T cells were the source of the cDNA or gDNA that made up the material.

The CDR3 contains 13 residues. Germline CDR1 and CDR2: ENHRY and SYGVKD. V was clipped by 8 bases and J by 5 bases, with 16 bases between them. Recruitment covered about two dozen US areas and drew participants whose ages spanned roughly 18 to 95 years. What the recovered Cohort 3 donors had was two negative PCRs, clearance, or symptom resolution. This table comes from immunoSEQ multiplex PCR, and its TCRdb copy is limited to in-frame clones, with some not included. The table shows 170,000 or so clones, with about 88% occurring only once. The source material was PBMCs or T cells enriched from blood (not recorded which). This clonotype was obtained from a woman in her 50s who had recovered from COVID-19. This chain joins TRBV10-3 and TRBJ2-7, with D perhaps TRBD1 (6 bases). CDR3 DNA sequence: TGTGCCATCTGGGTGGGGCAGGGGAACGAGCAGTACTTC. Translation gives CAIWVGQGNEQYF.